This T cell receptor beta chain comes out of a study of T cell clonality in common variable immunodeficiency (dated by TCRdb to about 2015). Reading the germline V gene (reference sequence) gives CDR1 DFQATT and CDR2 SNEGSKA. From the cysteine through the phenylalanine, the CDR3 covers 15 amino acids. The 36 bases shown cover part of the CDR3, and their frame starts at base 1. V is pruned by 6 bases and J by 0 bases, leaving 6 bases of the junction without a gene match. In this sample, this clone turned up a few times. The target of this receptor is not known. The CDR3 is cut off 3 residues early in the read; its end comes from the germline J gene. Equivalent amounts of genomic DNA from CVID and control samples were used as sequencing input. For every sample, a 60 bp segment covering the rearranged TCRbeta CDR3 region was amplified and then sequenced. The immunoSEQ assay, a bias-corrected multiplex PCR combined with high-throughput sequencing, was used for TCRbeta amplification. Processing in the source paper ran as follows. Every unique nucleotide sequence counted as a clone and was annotated with V, D and J genes, copy number and frequency. Sequences were labeled productive if in frame, and non-productive if out of frame or containing stop codons. As previously described, Shannon's entropy was used to calculate clonality. The predicted amino acid sequences of productive clones were used to derive mean CDR3 Kyte-Doolittle hydropathy. The R hclust function was used to hierarchically cluster scaled V gene usage with Manhattan distance and complete linkage. Clone sharing by CDR3 amino acid sequence was assessed by resampling 12 repertoires per group over 100 rounds. Repertoires were searched for fewer than 85 published EBV-specific and a few hundred published CMV-specific TCRbeta sequences. Analysis left out two CVID samples that produced under 10,000 sequences, so roughly 45 CVID repertoires remained. TCRdb provides this immuneACCESS table in a form limited to in-frame rearrangements. Some clones are lacking; in checked studies, under half of them reflect an unresolved V gene, and why the rest are absent is not known. From that table come the V and J calls and clone size; the DNA was used to work out D and trimming. Listed for this sample are roughly 30,000 clones, none observed only a single time. The ten most abundant clones make up around 3.3% of the sample.

Overall study results and their limits: Fewer TCRbeta clones were shared among CVID subjects than among healthy controls (p < 0.0001). Correlations of repertoire features with clinical complications were constrained by heterogeneity among patients within the CVID cohort. TCRbeta clonality was higher in CVID subjects than in healthy controls (t-test p = 0.018), and the increase was most characteristic of about a third of subjects. According to the authors, figuring out what caused the increased clonality in CVID would require sequencing the repertoires of T cell subpopulations. Despite equal DNA input, controls averaged roughly 80,000 unique sequences per sample versus around 30,000 in CVID samples. Fewer deletions and N-nucleotide insertions were reportedly observed in CVID TCRbeta sequences, and highly modified clones with 13 or more V deletions were reportedly absent from CVID TCRbeta sequences.

Standard criteria were used to diagnose CVID, namely serum IgG, IgA and/or IgM reduced below the normal range together with specific antibody deficiency. The CVID group comprised about 44 subjects, approximately 15 female and approximately 30 male, aged roughly 9 to 65 years with a mean age of around 40. Predominantly Caucasian heritage was noted among both the CVID patients and the healthy controls. At the time of study participation, every CVID subject had been on replacement immunoglobulin therapy for at least one year. At blood collection, none of the CVID subjects was ill or on immunomodulatory or immunosuppressive medication. From each donor, about 4.5 to 9 ml of heparinized peripheral whole blood was collected. TCRbeta CDR3 repertoires were sequenced from genomic DNA of adults with common variable immune deficiency (CVID) and healthy adult controls. Diluted blood was subjected to density centrifugation over Hypaque 1077 or Ficoll-Paque for isolation of peripheral blood mononuclear cells. Genomic DNA was obtained from unsorted mononuclear cells through either Qiagen column purification or a centrifugation-based method.

The sequenced material came from peripheral blood mononuclear cells. This clonotype originated in a human donor with common variable immunodeficiency. This chain joins TRBV20-1 to TRBJ2-1, with TRBD1 identical over 9 junction bases. CDR3 DNA (partial): TGCAGTGCAACCGGACAGGGGAGCTCCTACAATGAG. Its translation reads: CSATGQGSSYNE. The complete CDR3 reads CSATGQGSSYNEQFF.